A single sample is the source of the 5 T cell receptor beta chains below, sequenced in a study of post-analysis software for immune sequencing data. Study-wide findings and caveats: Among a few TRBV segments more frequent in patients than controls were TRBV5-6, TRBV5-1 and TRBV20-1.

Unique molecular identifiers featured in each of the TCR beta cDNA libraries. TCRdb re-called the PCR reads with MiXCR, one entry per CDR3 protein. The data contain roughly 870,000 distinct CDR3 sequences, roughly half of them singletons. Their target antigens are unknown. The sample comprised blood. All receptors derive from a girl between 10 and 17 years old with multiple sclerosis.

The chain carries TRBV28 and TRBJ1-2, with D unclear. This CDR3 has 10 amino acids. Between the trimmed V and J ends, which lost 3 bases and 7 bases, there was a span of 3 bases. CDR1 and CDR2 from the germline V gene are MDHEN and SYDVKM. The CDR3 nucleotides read TGTGCCAGCAGTTTTCGTGGCTACACCTTC. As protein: CASSFRGYTF.

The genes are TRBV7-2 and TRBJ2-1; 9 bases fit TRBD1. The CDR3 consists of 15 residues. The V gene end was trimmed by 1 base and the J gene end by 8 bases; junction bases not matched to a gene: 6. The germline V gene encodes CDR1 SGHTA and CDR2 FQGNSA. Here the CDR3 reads CASSLEGTGSDEQFF. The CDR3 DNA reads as TGTGCCAGCAGCTTAGAGGGGACAGGGTCGGATGAGCAGTTCTTC.

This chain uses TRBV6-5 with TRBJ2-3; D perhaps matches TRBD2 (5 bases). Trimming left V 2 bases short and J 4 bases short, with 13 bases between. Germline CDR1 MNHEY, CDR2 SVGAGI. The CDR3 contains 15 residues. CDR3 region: CASSYANGRADTQYF. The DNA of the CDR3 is TGTGCCAGCAGTTACGCGAATGGGCGGGCAGATACGCAGTATTTT.

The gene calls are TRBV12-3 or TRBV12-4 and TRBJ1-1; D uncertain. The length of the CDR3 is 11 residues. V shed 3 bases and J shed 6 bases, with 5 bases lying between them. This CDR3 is CASSFWAEAFF. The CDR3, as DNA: TGTGCCAGCAGTTTTTGGGCTGAAGCTTTCTTT.

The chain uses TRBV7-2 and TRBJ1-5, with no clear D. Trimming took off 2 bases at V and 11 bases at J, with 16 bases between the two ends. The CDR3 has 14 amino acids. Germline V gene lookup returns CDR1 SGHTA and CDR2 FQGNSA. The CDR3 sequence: CASSLLRQKETQHF. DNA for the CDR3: TGTGCCAGCAGCTTACTCCGGCAGAAAGAGACCCAGCATTTT.